This T cell receptor beta chain is from a study of cytomegalovirus exposure and HLA in healthy donors. To note about this clone: Its antigen is unknown.

This PCR relied on a set of 60 Vbeta primers and 13 Jbeta primers. The table came from immunoSEQ multiplex PCR; TCRdb's copy has only in-frame clones and leaves some out. Here the sample spans 35,000 or so clones, roughly 76% being singletons. Overall study results and limits: It was reportedly the case that the classifier diagnosed cytomegalovirus status with high specificity and sensitivity. Association of a missense DCLRE1C variant with TCR beta V- and J-gene trimming was reported in a later analysis. Among the CMV-associated chains, a few were confirmed in vitro as specific for CMV antigens.

Trimming cost V 6 bases and J 6 bases; bases outside gene matches: 7. Germline CDR1 reads MGHDK; CDR2 reads SYGVNS. The CDR3 covers 14 residues. The specimen sequenced was PBMCs. The J gene is TRBJ1-1, the V gene TRBV25-1, with TRBD1 matching over 10 bases. This TCR came from a middle-aged woman in good health and CMV-seronegative. The CDR3 DNA reads TGTGCCAGCAGCTTGGGGACAGGGGTCGCTGAAGCTTTCTTT. Protein product: CASSLGTGVAEAFF.